This T cell receptor (beta chain) was captured in a study of T-cell memory formation after mild COVID-19. Notes on the study in general: Of the contracting clones, CD4+ ones lay mainly in CM and EM, and CD8+ ones in EMRA. Cross-reactive memory apparently joined, as some responding clones appeared in pre-infection memory.

A word on this clonotype: The antigen is undetermined.

Constant-segment primers served in 5'RACE that generated TCR alpha and TCR beta cDNA libraries bearing sample barcodes and UMIs. TCRdb re-derived calls from the 5' RACE reads in MiXCR, one entry per CDR3 protein. The repertoire consists of 550,000 to 650,000 distinct CDR3 sequences, with 15% to 20% occurring once and the leading ten covering about 7.5%. With 4 bases clipped from V and 8 bases from J, the junction kept 6 bases outside the gene matches. Germline CDR1 SGHRS, CDR2 YFSETQ. This CDR3 has 15 amino acids. Sample: PBMCs or a T cell subset sorted from them (not recorded which). The TCR was taken from an adult woman who had mild COVID-19 (a few samples of this study predate the infection). Cell type and time point are not known. The chain links TRBV5-1 to TRBJ2-1, with 13 bases matching TRBD2. The CDR3 region has the DNA TGCGCCAGCAGCCGGACTAGCGGGAGTGGATATGAGCAGTTCTTC. This encodes CASSRTSGSGYEQFF.